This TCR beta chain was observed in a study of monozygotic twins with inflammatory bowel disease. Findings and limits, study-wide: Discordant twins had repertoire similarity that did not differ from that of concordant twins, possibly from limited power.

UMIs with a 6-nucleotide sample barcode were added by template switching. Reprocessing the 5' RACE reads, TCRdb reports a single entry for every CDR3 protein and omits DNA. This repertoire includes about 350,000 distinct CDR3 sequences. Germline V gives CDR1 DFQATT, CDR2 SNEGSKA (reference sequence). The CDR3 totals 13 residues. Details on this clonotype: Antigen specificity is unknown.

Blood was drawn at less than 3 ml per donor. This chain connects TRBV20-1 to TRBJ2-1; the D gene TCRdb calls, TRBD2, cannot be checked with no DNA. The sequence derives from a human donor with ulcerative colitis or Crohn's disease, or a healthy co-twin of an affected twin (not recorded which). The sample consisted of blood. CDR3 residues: CSARRGAYNEQFF.